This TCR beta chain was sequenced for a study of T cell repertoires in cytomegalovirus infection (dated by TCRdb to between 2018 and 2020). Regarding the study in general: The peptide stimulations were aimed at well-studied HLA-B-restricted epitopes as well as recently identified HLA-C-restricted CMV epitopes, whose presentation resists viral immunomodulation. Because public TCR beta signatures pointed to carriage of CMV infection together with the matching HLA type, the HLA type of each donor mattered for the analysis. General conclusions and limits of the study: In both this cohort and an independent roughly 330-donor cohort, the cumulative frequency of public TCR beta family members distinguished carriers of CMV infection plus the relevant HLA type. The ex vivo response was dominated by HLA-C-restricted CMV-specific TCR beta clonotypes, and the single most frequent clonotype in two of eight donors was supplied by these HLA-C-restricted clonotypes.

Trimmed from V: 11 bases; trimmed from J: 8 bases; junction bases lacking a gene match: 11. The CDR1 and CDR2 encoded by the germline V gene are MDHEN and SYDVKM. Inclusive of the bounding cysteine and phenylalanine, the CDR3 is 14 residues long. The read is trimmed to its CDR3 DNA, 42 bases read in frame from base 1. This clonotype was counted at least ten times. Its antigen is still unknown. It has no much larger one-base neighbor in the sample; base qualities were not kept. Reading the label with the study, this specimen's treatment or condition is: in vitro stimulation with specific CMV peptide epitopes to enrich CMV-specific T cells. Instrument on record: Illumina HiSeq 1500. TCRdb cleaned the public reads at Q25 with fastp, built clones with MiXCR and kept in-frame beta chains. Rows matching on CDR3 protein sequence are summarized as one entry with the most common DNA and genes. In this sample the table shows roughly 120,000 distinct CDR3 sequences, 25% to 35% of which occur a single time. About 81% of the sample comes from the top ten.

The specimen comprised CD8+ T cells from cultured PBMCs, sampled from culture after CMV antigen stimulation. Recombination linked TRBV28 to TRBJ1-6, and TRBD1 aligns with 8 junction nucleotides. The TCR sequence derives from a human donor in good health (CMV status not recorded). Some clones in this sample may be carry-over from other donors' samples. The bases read TGTGCCGGCCGCGGACAGGGTACGGATTCACCCCTCCACTTT. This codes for CAGRGQGTDSPLHF.